This TCR beta chain is from a study of control samples from healthy donors and cancer patients. The assay was immunoSEQ multiplex PCR, and TCRdb's table has in-frame clones only and misses some. The profile shows 100,000 to 150,000 clones, 70% to 90% of them singletons. Trimming cost V 5 bases and J 1 base; bases outside gene matches: 4. The CDR3 runs to 14 residues. CDR1 is SGHAT and CDR2 is FQNNGV in the germline V gene. This receptor was obtained from a man over 45 in good health. The chain combines TRBV11-2 with TRBJ2-5; TRBD1 agrees at 7 bases. Sequenced sample: blood. CDR3 DNA sequence: TGTGCCAGCAGCCAGCAGGGGGTCCAAGAGACCCAGTACTTC. Translated, it gives CASSQQGVQETQYF.